The T cell receptor beta chain under discussion was sequenced for a study of blood T cell repertoires in COVID-19. As for the study in general: Sample material is recorded as cDNA or gDNA derived from T cells, B-cell-depleted T cells, or PBMCs.

The CDR3 extends over 15 amino acids. V lost 2 bases and J 4 bases, leaving 14 bases between the germline ends. Per the germline V gene, CDR1 is MNHNS and CDR2 is SASEGT. Profiled with immunoSEQ multiplex PCR; TCRdb holds only in-frame clones, not every one. Here the sample spans under 130,000 clones, about 87% being singletons. The V gene is TRBV6-1, the J gene TRBJ1-2; D may be TRBD1 (6 bases). This TCR derives from a human donor in a cohort sampled during active or convalescent COVID-19. The sequencing sample was made of peripheral blood. CDR3 sequence reads: CASSEKDSEFYGYTF. The CDR3 DNA sequence: TGTGCCAGCAGTGAAAAGGACAGCGAGTTCTATGGCTACACCTTC.